The 24 T cell receptor beta chains presented below share a single source sample, sequenced in a study of vaccination and CD4 T cells after COVID-19. TCRdb used MiXCR to reprocess the PCR reads, holding one entry per CDR3 protein. The repertoire holds some 29,000 distinct CDR3 sequences, with 45% to 65% as singletons. As to time point: late sampling 161 to 241 days after vaccination in a few convalescent patients. The sample in question was CD4+ T cells from blood, obtained about 7 months after SARS-CoV-2 vaccination. The receptors shown here come from a human donor who had recovered from COVID-19.

This clonotype has only one observation. The chain carries TRBV7-2 and TRBJ2-1, with D maybe TRBD2 (5 bases). Trimming left V 1 base short and J 8 bases short, with 15 bases between. This CDR3 has 15 amino acids. Per the germline V gene, CDR1 is SGHTA and CDR2 is FQGNSA. In DNA form, the CDR3 reads TGTGCCAGCAGCTTAGGGGGTGCTAGCTTCGATGAGCAGTTCTTC. Translated: CASSLGGASFDEQFF.

CDR3 sequence (DNA): TGCAGTGCCGTGGAGCTCACAGATACGCAGTATTTT. Amino acid sequence: CSAVELTDTQYF. V and J are TRBV20-1 and TRBJ2-3; D is undetermined. With 6 bases removed from V and 2 bases from J, the gap between germline ends came to 9 bases. The CDR3 has 12 residues. Germline V lookup: CDR1 DFQATT, CDR2 SNEGSKA (reference sequence).

V and J are TRBV28 and TRBJ1-6; TRBD1 might be the D (6 bases). Germline values: CDR1 MDHEN, CDR2 SYDVKM. This CDR3 comprises 14 residues. V lost 7 bases and J 7 bases, leaving 14 bases between the germline ends. The CDR3 coding sequence is TGTGCCAGCATGGGGGCAGGTCGGAATTCACCCCTCCACTTT. Protein: CASMGAGRNSPLHF.

A single count supports this clonotype. V and J are TRBV4-1 and TRBJ2-3; no definite D call. Germline CDR1 is MGHRA and CDR2 is YSYEKL. The CDR3 is 14 amino acids. Between the trimmed V and J ends, which lost 1 base and 1 base, there was a span of 6 bases. CDR3 bases: TGCGCCAGCAGCCAAGTTGGAGGCACAGATACGCAGTATTTT. Translation gives CASSQVGGTDTQYF.

V is TRBV28 and J is TRBJ2-3, with TRBD1 matching 8 bases. The CDR3 extends over 15 amino acids. V lost 5 bases, J lost 1 base, and 5 bases stayed unmatched. Per germline, CDR1 MDHEN and CDR2 SYDVKM. CDR3 coding DNA: TGTGCCAGCAGTCCAGGGGGCGCTGGCACAGATACGCAGTATTTT. Its protein product is CASSPGGAGTDTQYF.

V is TRBV4-1 and J is TRBJ1-6; no clear D. CDR3 length: 12 amino acids. The germline V gene has CDR1 MGHRA and CDR2 YSYEKL. Trimming cost V 5 bases and J 9 bases, with 8 bases left between them. For the CDR3, the DNA is TGCGCCAGCAGCAGACCGGGTTCACCCCTCCACTTT. It specifies CASSRPGSPLHF.

V and J are TRBV7-9 and TRBJ2-1; 8 nucleotides agree with TRBD2. V trimming: 5 bases; J trimming: 4 bases; junction bases outside the gene matches: 7. Germline V gene sequence: CDR1 SEHNR, CDR2 FQNEAQ (reference sequence). This CDR3 is built from 15 residues. Written as DNA, the CDR3 is TGTGCCAGCAGCGGAAGACTAGCGAATTACAATGAGCAGTTCTTC. Protein sequence: CASSGRLANYNEQFF.

The chain employs TRBV6-1 and TRBJ2-1; D perhaps matches TRBD1 (6 bases). Per the germline V gene, CDR1 is MNHNS and CDR2 is SASEGT. The CDR3 has 12 amino acids. V was shortened by 7 bases and J by 6 bases, with 10 bases between the two germline ends. The CDR3 DNA reads TGTGCCAGCACTGGGGGCACCAATGAGCAGTTCTTC. It yields the protein CASTGGTNEQFF.

The V call is TRBV19, the J call TRBJ1-6; tentative D call: TRBD1 (5 bases). CDR1 and CDR2 from the germline V gene are LNHDA and SQIVND (reference sequence). The CDR3 contains 14 residues. Trimming took 5 bases from V and 8 from J, leaving 13 bases between them. CDR3 amino acids: CASSLQGPYSPLHF. The CDR3 coding sequence is TGTGCCAGTAGTCTCCAGGGTCCCTATTCACCCCTCCACTTT.

The rearrangement links TRBV7-2 to TRBJ1-6, with D hard to call. This CDR3 comprises 13 residues. V lost 4 bases, J lost 5 bases, and 6 bases lay in between. CDR1 and CDR2 from the germline V gene are SGHTA and FQGNSA. CDR3 nucleotides: TGTGCCAGCAGCTCCACTGATAATTCACCCCTCCACTTT. Protein product: CASSSTDNSPLHF.

The genes are TRBV6-1 and TRBJ1-6; TRBD1 agrees at 7 bases. CDR1 and CDR2 from the germline V gene are MNHNS and SASEGT. The CDR3 has 17 amino acids. J lost 0 bases, V lost 5 bases, and 7 bases had no gene match. The CDR3 DNA follows: TGTGCCAGCAGTCAAGATAACAGGGGCTCCTATAATTCACCCCTCCACTTT. It is translated as CASSQDNRGSYNSPLHF.

The V and J genes are TRBV18 and TRBJ1-2; TRBD1 matches at 7 bases. V lost 4 bases, J lost 0 bases, and 5 bases stayed unmatched. Germline-derived CDR1 and CDR2 are KGHSH and LQKENI. This CDR3 has 15 amino acids. CDR3 nucleotide sequence: TGTGCCAGCTCACGGGGACAGACAACTAACTATGGCTACACCTTC. Its translation is CASSRGQTTNYGYTF.

This chain connects TRBV19 to TRBJ1-5; D unclear. The germline gives CDR1 LNHDA, CDR2 SQIVND (reference sequence). Trimming left V 7 bases short and J 7 bases short, with 11 bases between. This CDR3 spans 12 amino acids. The chain's CDR3 is CASTTPGQPQHF. Here the CDR3 DNA reads TGTGCCAGTACAACCCCCGGACAGCCCCAGCATTTT.

V and J are TRBV27 and TRBJ2-7, with 10 positions matching TRBD2. The CDR3 has 14 residues. Germline V gene sequence: CDR1 MNHEY, CDR2 SMNVEV (reference sequence). Losses at the gene ends were 4 bases for V and 5 bases for J; bases not matched to a gene: 5. DNA of the CDR3: TGTGCCAGCAGTTCAGCGGGAGGGCCCAACGAGCAGTACTTC. Translated, it gives CASSSAGGPNEQYF.

The sample holds a few counts of this clonotype. The CDR3 is CASRGFAETGETQYF. In DNA, the CDR3 is TGTGCCAGCAGGGGTTTTGCGGAGACGGGAGAGACCCAGTACTTC. The chain couples TRBV6-1 to TRBJ2-5; no clear D gene. V gave up 6 bases and J gave up 4 bases, with 18 bases separating them. CDR1 is MNHNS and CDR2 is SASEGT in the germline V gene. This CDR3 is built from 15 residues.

This clonotype was found a few times. The chain has TRBV7-2 and TRBJ2-3; D uncertain. Germline values: CDR1 SGHTA, CDR2 FQGNSA. V lost 5 bases, J lost 4 bases, and 7 bases lay in between. This CDR3 is built from 12 residues. The CDR3: CASSGSSDTQYF. CDR3 nucleotides: TGTGCCAGCAGCGGTAGTTCAGATACGCAGTATTTT.

This chain links TRBV24-1 with TRBJ2-1; D is perhaps TRBD2 (5 bases). The CDR3 extends over 14 amino acids. The V end was cut by 5 bases, the J end by 5 bases, with 12 bases between. Germline V gene data show CDR1 as KGHDR and CDR2 as SFDVKD. CDR3 residues: CATSVSAKNNEQFF. Here the CDR3 DNA reads TGTGCCACCAGTGTTAGCGCCAAAAACAATGAGCAGTTCTTC.

The rearrangement joins TRBV20-1 to TRBJ2-5; 9 bases match TRBD2. V shed 4 bases, J shed 2 bases, and the junction held 8 bases outside the gene matches. Germline V gene data show CDR1 as DFQATT and CDR2 as SNEGSKA (reference sequence). The CDR3 covers 15 residues. The CDR3 is CSATPTSGRQETQYF. The CDR3 DNA follows: TGCAGTGCTACGCCGACTAGCGGTAGACAAGAGACCCAGTACTTC.

The CDR3 coding sequence is TGTGCCAGCAGACCAGGGTCCCCTGAAGCTTTCTTT. Translating it yields CASRPGSPEAFF. The V gene is TRBV27, the J gene TRBJ1-1, with a tentative D call TRBD1 (5 bases). Trimming cost V 6 bases and J 6 bases, with 11 bases left between them. There are 12 residues in the CDR3. Germline-derived CDR1 and CDR2 are MNHEY and SMNVEV (reference sequence).

This clonotype showed up just a few times. CDR3 DNA sequence: TGTGCCATCAGTAAGACTAGCGGGAGGAAAGCGGATACGCAGTATTTT. Its translation: CAISKTSGRKADTQYF. The rearrangement joins TRBV10-3 to TRBJ2-3, with 13 bases aligning to TRBD2. Germline trimming cut 5 bases from V and 6 bases from J; bases unmatched to any gene: 8. The germline V gene has CDR1 ENHRY and CDR2 SYGVKD. The CDR3 totals 16 residues.

The chain carries TRBV7-3 and TRBJ2-5; 13 nucleotides align to TRBD2. With V trimmed by 5 bases and J by 3 bases, 12 bases remained unmatched. This CDR3 region has 18 residues. CDR1 and CDR2 (germline): SGHTA, FQGTGA. The DNA for the CDR3 is TGTGCCAGCAGCCGTAAAACCTCTGGACTAGCGGGAGAAGAGACCCAGTACTTC. Its protein product is CASSRKTSGLAGEETQYF.

The chain uses TRBV6-2 or TRBV6-3 and TRBJ2-5; D possibly corresponds to TRBD1 (6 bases). The V gene lost 7 bases and the J gene lost 4 bases, with 13 bases spanning the gap. The CDR3 is 13 amino acids. Germline V gene lookup returns CDR1 MNHEY and CDR2 SVGEGT. The CDR3 DNA reads TGTGCCAGCACCAGGACAGCCTCAGAGACCCAGTACTTC. It specifies CASTRTASETQYF.

Only one count was recorded for this clonotype. The chain uses TRBV12-3 or TRBV12-4 and TRBJ1-2; no definite D call. The CDR3 has 13 residues. Trimming cost V 5 bases and J 8 bases, with 15 bases left between them. Here the CDR3 reads CASSPDYRRGYTF. The CDR3 DNA follows: TGTGCCAGCAGTCCTGATTATAGGAGAGGCTACACCTTC.

The rearrangement uses TRBV7-3 and TRBJ1-6; no firm D call. CDR1 and CDR2 (germline): SGHTA, FQGTGA. Trimming removed 10 bases from V and 7 bases from J, with 14 bases in between. CDR3 length: 13 residues. This chain's CDR3 is CATAASSNSPLHF. The CDR3 nucleotides read TGTGCCACAGCCGCCAGTAGCAATTCACCCCTCCACTTT.